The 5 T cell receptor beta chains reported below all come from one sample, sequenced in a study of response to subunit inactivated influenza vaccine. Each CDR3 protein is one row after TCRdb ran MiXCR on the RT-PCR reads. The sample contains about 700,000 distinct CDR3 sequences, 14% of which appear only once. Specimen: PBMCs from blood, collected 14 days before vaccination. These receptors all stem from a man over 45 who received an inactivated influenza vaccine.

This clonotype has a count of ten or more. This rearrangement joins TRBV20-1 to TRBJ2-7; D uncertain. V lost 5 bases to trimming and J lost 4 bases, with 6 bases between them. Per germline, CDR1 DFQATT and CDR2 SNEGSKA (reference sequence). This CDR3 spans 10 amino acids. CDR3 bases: TGCAGTGCTGGGGAATACGAGCAGTACTTC. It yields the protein CSAGEYEQYF.

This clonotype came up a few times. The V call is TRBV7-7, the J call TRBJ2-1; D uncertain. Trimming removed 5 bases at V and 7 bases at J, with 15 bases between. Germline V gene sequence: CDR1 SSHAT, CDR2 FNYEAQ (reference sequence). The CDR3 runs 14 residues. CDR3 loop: CASSVVGPGNEQFF. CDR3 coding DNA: TGTGCCAGCAGCGTAGTGGGTCCCGGGAATGAGCAGTTCTTC.

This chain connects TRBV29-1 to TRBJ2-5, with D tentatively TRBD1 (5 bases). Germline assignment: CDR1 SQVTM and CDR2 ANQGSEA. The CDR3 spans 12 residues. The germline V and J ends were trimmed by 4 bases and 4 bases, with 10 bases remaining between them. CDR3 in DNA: TGCAGCGTTGTAATTGACAGAGAGACCCAGTACTTC. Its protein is CSVVIDRETQYF.

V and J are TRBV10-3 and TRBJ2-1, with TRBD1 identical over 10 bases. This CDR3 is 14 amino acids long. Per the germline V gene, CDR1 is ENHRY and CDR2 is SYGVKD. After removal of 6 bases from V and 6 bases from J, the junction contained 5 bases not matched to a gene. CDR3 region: CAIRTGGASNEQFF. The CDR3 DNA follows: TGTGCCATCAGGACAGGGGGCGCAAGCAATGAGCAGTTCTTC.

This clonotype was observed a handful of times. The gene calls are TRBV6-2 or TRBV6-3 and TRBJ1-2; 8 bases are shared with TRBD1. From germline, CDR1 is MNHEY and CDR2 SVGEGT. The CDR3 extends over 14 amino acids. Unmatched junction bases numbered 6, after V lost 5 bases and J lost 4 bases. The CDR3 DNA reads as TGTGCCAGCAGTCAGACAGGGGTCGGCTATGGCTACACCTTC. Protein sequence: CASSQTGVGYGYTF.